A single sample gave rise to the 21 T cell receptor beta chains below, sequenced in a study of blood T cell repertoires in COVID-19. Method: immunoSEQ multiplex PCR; TCRdb's copy keeps in-frame clones and lacks some. The sample has around 190,000 clones; about 87% are singletons. Source material: PBMCs or T cells enriched from blood (not recorded which). These receptors were taken from a man aged 18 to 29 with acute COVID-19.

The chain couples TRBV11-2 to TRBJ2-7, with D possibly TRBD1 on 5 matching bases. V shed 3 bases and J shed 2 bases, with 14 bases lying between them. This CDR3 is built from 15 residues. CDR1 is SGHAT, CDR2 FQNNGV, per germline. The DNA of the CDR3 is TGTGCCAGCAGCTTGGAGCTGACAGTAACCTACGAGCAGTACTTC. Protein sequence: CASSLELTVTYEQYF.

This rearrangement joins TRBV28 to TRBJ1-1; TRBD1 agrees at 7 bases. Per the germline V gene, CDR1 is MDHEN and CDR2 is SYDVKM. V lost 5 bases, J lost 4 bases, and 10 bases stayed unmatched. This CDR3 is built from 15 residues. CDR3 coding DNA: TGTGCCAGCAGTGCCCCGACAGGGCGATCCACTGAAGCTTTCTTT. Amino acids: CASSAPTGRSTEAFF. The complete variable domain, with remaining parts taken from reference TRBV28 and TRBJ1-1, reads DVKVTQSSRYLVKRTGEKVFLECVQDMDHENMFWYRQDPGLGLRLIYFSYDVKMKEKGDIPEGYSVSREKKERFSLILESASTNQTSMYLCASSAPTGRSTEAFFGQGTRLTVV.

This rearrangement joins TRBV27 to TRBJ2-1, with a weak D call TRBD1 (6 bases). Germline V lookup: CDR1 MNHEY, CDR2 SMNVEV (reference sequence). CDR3 length equals 16 residues. Trimming took 8 bases from V and 0 from J, leaving 17 bases between them. CDR3 amino acids: CASADVRGSSYNEQFF. The DNA for the CDR3 is TGTGCCAGCGCCGACGTAAGGGGGAGCTCCTACAATGAGCAGTTCTTC.

This clone occurred once. This rearrangement joins TRBV11-2 to TRBJ1-1; TRBD1 might be the D (6 bases). The V end was cut by 1 base, the J end by 0 bases, with 9 bases between. The CDR3 consists of 15 residues. The germline V gene has CDR1 SGHAT and CDR2 FQNNGV. The CDR3 is CASSLAPGVNTEAFF. The CDR3 bases are TGTGCCAGCAGCTTAGCCCCAGGGGTGAACACTGAAGCTTTCTTT.

The J gene is TRBJ1-5, the V gene TRBV29-1; D remains unclear. CDR1 SQVTM and CDR2 ANQGSEA come from the germline V gene. V dropped 5 bases and J dropped 6 bases, with 20 bases sitting between them. The CDR3 consists of 15 residues. CDR3 bases: TGCAGCGTTCGAAGTCCGGGATCACTGGGTCAGCCCCAGCATTTT. This encodes CSVRSPGSLGQPQHF.

The V gene is TRBV24-1, the J gene TRBJ1-2; TRBD1 might be the D (6 bases). In germline, CDR1 is KGHDR, CDR2 SFDVKD. This CDR3 spans 14 amino acids. The V gene lost 5 bases and the J gene lost 3 bases, with 12 bases spanning the gap. The CDR3 region is CATSVLGAHYGYTF. The CDR3 nucleotides read TGTGCCACCAGTGTTCTGGGGGCCCACTATGGCTACACCTTC.

V is TRBV18 and J is TRBJ1-2; 9 bases align to TRBD1. CDR3 length equals 14 residues. Germline V lookup: CDR1 KGHSH, CDR2 LQKENI. J gave up 6 bases and V 5 bases, and 7 bases lay outside the gene matches. The CDR3 DNA reads TGTGCCAGCTCATCAGGGGACAGGGAGGATGGCTACACCTTC. Its protein product is CASSSGDREDGYTF.

The chain couples TRBV2 to TRBJ1-6; TRBD1 is a possible D gene (5 bases). Germline-derived CDR1 and CDR2 are SNHLY and FYNNEI. This CDR3 is built from 16 residues. Trimming shortened V by 5 bases and J by 8 bases, and 19 bases separated the two germline ends. CDR3 nucleotides: TGTGCCAGCAGTCCCGGTTTAGGGGCAAGGGATTCACCCCTCCACTTT. This translates into CASSPGLGARDSPLHF.

This chain uses TRBV10-2 with TRBJ2-7, with D maybe TRBD1 (6 bases). CDR1 and CDR2 from the germline V gene are WSHSY and SAAADI. The CDR3 is made up of 13 amino acids. The germline V and J ends were trimmed by 5 bases and 8 bases, with 16 bases remaining between them. The DNA for the CDR3 is TGCGCCAGCAGTCTCTCCAACAGGGTACAGCAGTACTTC. Translation: CASSLSNRVQQYF.

This clone was found a few times. The rearrangement uses TRBV3-1 (or the pseudogene TRBV3-2) and TRBJ1-1, with D perhaps TRBD1 (6 bases). This CDR3 has 12 residues. V lost 4 bases and J lost 5, with 8 bases in between. From germline, CDR1 is LGHDT and CDR2 YNNKEL (reference sequence). The CDR3 sequence: CASSPQGTEAFF. The CDR3 coding sequence is TGTGCCAGCAGCCCACAGGGTACTGAAGCTTTCTTT.

J is TRBJ2-7 and V is TRBV18; D possibly corresponds to TRBD1 (6 bases). CDR1 is KGHSH and CDR2 is LQKENI in the germline V gene. The length of the CDR3 is 14 residues. V lost 5 bases to trimming and J lost 3 bases, with 14 bases between them. The CDR3 is CASSSLDSYYEQYF. The CDR3 nucleotides read TGTGCCAGCTCATCTTTGGACAGTTACTACGAGCAGTACTTC.

The chain is built from TRBV19 and TRBJ2-5, with D tentatively TRBD2 (5 bases). The CDR3 spans 13 residues. CDR1 and CDR2 from the germline V gene are LNHDA and SQIVND (reference sequence). The V end was cut by 10 bases, the J end by 2 bases, with 14 bases between. CDR3 residues: CATQKADQETQYF. The CDR3 DNA reads as TGTGCCACACAAAAAGCGGATCAAGAGACCCAGTACTTC.

The V call is TRBV6-5, the J call TRBJ2-5, with TRBD2 matching 13 bases. J was trimmed by 8 bases and V by 7 bases; bases with no gene match: 7. Germline-derived CDR1 and CDR2 are MNHEY and SVGAGI. This CDR3 contains 14 residues. CDR3 sequence reads: CASIGLAGDITQYF. DNA for the CDR3: TGTGCCAGCATCGGACTAGCGGGAGATATAACCCAGTACTTC.

The rearrangement uses TRBV18 and TRBJ1-1; TRBD1 matches 12 bases. CDR1 KGHSH and CDR2 LQKENI come from the germline V gene. Trimming removed 2 bases from V and 4 bases from J; junction bases left unmatched: 2. The CDR3 consists of 15 residues. CDR3 nucleotide sequence: TGTGCCAGCTCACCAGGGACAGGGGGCGGCACTGAAGCTTTCTTT. It specifies CASSPGTGGGTEAFF. The full variable domain, with the rest looked up from reference TRBV18 and TRBJ1-1, is NAGVMQNPRHLVRRRGQEARLRCSPMKGHSHVYWYRQLPEEGLKFMVYLQKENIIDESGMPKERFSAEFPKEGPSILRIQQVVRGDSAAYFCASSPGTGGGTEAFFGQGTRLTVV.

This chain joins TRBV2 and TRBJ1-4, with 10 bases lining up with TRBD1. The junction had 8 bases not matched to a gene; V was cut back by 6 bases and J by 7 bases. This CDR3 has 15 amino acids. Germline CDR1 is SNHLY and CDR2 is FYNNEI. The CDR3 spells CASRASTGGLEKLFF. The CDR3 DNA follows: TGTGCCAGCAGGGCCTCGACAGGGGGCCTTGAAAAACTGTTTTTT.

The chain has TRBV6-2 or TRBV6-3 and TRBJ1-1; 7 bases are a match to TRBD1. The CDR3 covers 18 residues. Per germline, CDR1 MNHEY and CDR2 SVGEGT. V lost 6 bases, J lost 4 bases, and 20 bases stayed unmatched. CDR3 sequence: CASSPDRPGTLWVTEAFF. Here the CDR3 DNA reads TGTGCCAGCAGCCCGGACAGGCCGGGGACCCTATGGGTCACTGAAGCTTTCTTT.

This chain joins TRBV21-1 and TRBJ2-7; TRBD1, as called in the table, went unchecked against the DNA. TRBV21-1 is a documented pseudogene. The CDR3 is made up of 17 amino acids. The CDR3 loop reads CASSKAVAGQIKYEQYF. In nucleotides, the CDR3 is TGTGCCAGCAGCAAGGCAGTTGCGGGACAGATTAAATACGAGCAGTACTTC.

The chain is built from TRBV15 and TRBJ2-1, with TRBD2 as a possible D gene (6 bases). The CDR3 length is 15 residues. Trimming stripped 0 bases from V and 6 bases from J, with 12 bases between. Germline-derived CDR1 and CDR2 are LNHNV and YYDKDF (reference sequence). The CDR3 bases are TGTGCCACCAGCAGAGATGGGACTGGGTTCAATGAGCAGTTCTTC. Translated, it gives CATSRDGTGFNEQFF.

The chain recombines TRBV18 with TRBJ2-1; 10 nucleotides line up with TRBD1. Germline-derived CDR1 and CDR2 are KGHSH and LQKENI. There are 18 residues in the CDR3. V lost 1 base to trimming and J lost 4 bases; unmatched junction nucleotides: 10. The DNA for the CDR3 is TGTGCCAGCTCACCACTCGGTCCCGGGACAGGGGTATACAATGAGCAGTTCTTC. Translation gives CASSPLGPGTGVYNEQFF. The complete variable domain, with remaining parts taken from reference TRBV18 and TRBJ2-1, reads NAGVMQNPRHLVRRRGQEARLRCSPMKGHSHVYWYRQLPEEGLKFMVYLQKENIIDESGMPKERFSAEFPKEGPSILRIQQVVRGDSAAYFCASSPLGPGTGVYNEQFFGPGTRLTVL.

The rearrangement uses TRBV5-1 and TRBJ2-1; 7 bases match TRBD2. Looked up from germline, CDR1 is SGHRS and CDR2 is YFSETQ. CDR3 size: 16 residues. The ends lost 0 bases at V and 2 bases at J; junction bases unmatched: 5. CDR3 protein: CASSLVAGVAYNEQFF. CDR3 in DNA: TGCGCCAGCAGCTTGGTGGCGGGAGTAGCCTACAATGAGCAGTTCTTC.

The CDR3 region has the DNA TGCGCCAGCAGCCCCCGGGGGGACTCCTACGAGCAGTACTTC. This translates into CASSPRGDSYEQYF. The chain is built from TRBV4-3 and TRBJ2-7; 7 nucleotides agree with TRBD2. Germline lookup yields CDR1 LGHNA and CDR2 YSLEER. The ends lost 4 bases at V and 0 bases at J; junction bases unmatched: 3. This CDR3 comprises 14 residues.